One and the same sample provided the 5 T cell receptor beta chains below, sequenced in a study of tumor and adjacent non-tumor tissue in lung cancer. This sample's RNA came from whole unsorted tissue. This non-tumor lung sample came from over 3 cm beyond the tumor edge. TCRbeta libraries were built with three rounds of nested PCR, modified from ARM-PCR. TCRdb itself ran the multiplex PCR reads through MiXCR, one entry per CDR3 protein. The top ten clones hold about 31% of a sample with 100,000 or so distinct CDR3 sequences, around three quarters of them seen once. The material sequenced was distant non-tumor lung tissue. Source of these receptors: a man in his fifties or sixties with small cell lung cancer.

Worth noting for this clonotype: The conserved closing phenylalanine or tryptophan is absent in this CDR3, likely reflecting a read error. The chain joins TRBV11-1 to TRBJ2-1; D is unclear. The CDR3 is 15 residues long. Germline loops: CDR1 SGHAT, CDR2 FQDESV (reference sequence). CDR3 bases: TGTACCAGTAGCTTAGAGAGGACGACCTACAATGAGCAGTTCTTA. Protein sequence: CTSSLERTTYNEQFL.

To note about this clonotype: This may arise from a read error, as a much more abundant clone is one base away. V and J are TRBV6-5 and TRBJ2-1; D remains unclear. The J call may be faulty, since TRBJ2-7 better matches the DNA end. In germline, CDR1 is MNHEY, CDR2 SVGAGI. There are 15 residues in the CDR3. The DNA for the CDR3 is TGTGCCAGCAGTCCCGGATTTATATTTTCATATGAGCAGTACTTC. As protein: CASSPGFIFSYEQYF.

In this sample, this clonotype turned up once. This chain links TRBV3-1 with TRBJ2-3; D remains ambiguous. With 6 bases removed from V and 1 base from J, the gap between germline ends came to 8 bases. Germline loops: CDR1 LGHDT, CDR2 YNNKEL (reference sequence). This CDR3 region has 13 residues. Written as DNA, the CDR3 is TGTGCCAGCAGTCGGATCCGCACAGATACGCAGTATTTT. Amino acid sequence: CASSRIRTDTQYF.

In regard to this clonotype: A read error is likely, as this CDR3 ends without the conserved phenylalanine or tryptophan. The DNA is omitted, as the CDR3 cannot be located on it reliably, and the CDR3 follows TCRdb's listing. The chain is built from TRBV6-5 and TRBJ2-1; whether TRBD2, the table's D call, matches the DNA was not checked. The CDR3 has 15 amino acids, counting both end residues. From germline, CDR1 is MNHEY and CDR2 SVGAGI. The CDR3 sequence: CAGSYLVRRDHEQFS.

The table lists this clonotype with a few counts. Because the CDR3 is missing its conserved closing phenylalanine or tryptophan, this is likely a read error. The DNA for the CDR3 is TGCAGTGCTAGAGATCGATTAGGGGGCCAGTACGAGCAGTACCTC. This sequence encodes CSARDRLGGQYEQYL. The rearrangement joins TRBV20-1 to TRBJ2-7; 7 bases match TRBD1. This CDR3 region has 15 residues. V shed 0 bases, J shed 4 bases, and the junction held 9 bases outside the gene matches. Germline CDR1 DFQATT, CDR2 SNEGSKA (reference sequence).